This T cell receptor (beta chain) was observed in a study of post-analysis software for immune sequencing data. Study-level background: The cohort encompassed relapsing-remitting, secondary progressive and progressive-relapsing multiple sclerosis disease courses. Notes on the study in general: People with multiple sclerosis had a significantly lower normalized Chao1 diversity than controls did. TRBV5-6, TRBV5-1 and TRBV20-1 were among four to six TRBV segments more frequent in patients than controls. F measure showed strong co-clustering of same-batch samples.

Incorporated into the TCR beta cDNA libraries were unique molecular identifiers, which served to reduce PCR and sequencing biases. In TCRdb, the PCR reads were re-called with MiXCR into one record per CDR3 protein. The sample gives 430,000 or so distinct CDR3 sequences, approximately 38% of which show up once; approximately 7.7% is in the top ten. Germline V gene lookup returns CDR1 SEHNR and CDR2 FQNEAQ (reference sequence). The CDR3 is 14 residues long. J was trimmed by 3 bases and V by 8 bases; bases with no gene match: 7. Turning to this clonotype: Its antigen is currently unknown.

This TCR was sampled from a girl aged 2 to 10 with multiple sclerosis. The chain carries TRBV7-9 and TRBJ2-1; 7 nucleotides align to TRBD2. Sample: blood. CDR3 in DNA: TGTGCCAGCGGAAAGGGACTACACTACAATGAGCAGTTCTTC. It translates to CASGKGLHYNEQFF. Using reference TRBV7-9 and TRBJ2-1 for the parts outside the CDR3, the full variable domain is DTGVSQNPRHKITKRGQNVTFRCDPISEHNRLYWYRQTLGQGPEFLTYFQNEAQLEKSRLLSDRFSAERPKGSFSTLEIQRTEQGDSAMYLCASGKGLHYNEQFFGPGTRLTVL.